Presented here are 17 T cell receptor beta chains from one specimen sequenced in a study of shared T cell receptors in the human thymus. This table comes from immunoSEQ multiplex PCR, and its TCRdb copy is limited to in-frame clones, with some not included. The sample carries under 700,000 clones, 75% to 80% recorded once. These same data were also listed under a study on human thymus T cells.

What was sequenced was thymocytes. Every receptor here comes from a boy younger than two with a congenital heart defect.

The chain joins TRBV7-8 to TRBJ2-1; D is possibly TRBD2 (6 bases). The CDR3 is 12 amino acids. Germline V gives CDR1 SGHVS, CDR2 FQNEAQ. Trimming took off 1 base at V and 11 bases at J, with 9 bases between the two ends. The CDR3 protein is CASSLGGGKQFF. DNA of the CDR3: TGTGCCAGCAGCTTAGGAGGCGGGAAGCAGTTCTTC.

V gene TRBV2 combines with J gene TRBJ1-5; D unresolved. Trimming pared 7 bases from V and 3 bases from J, leaving 13 bases between. The CDR3 length is 14 residues. Germline V gene lookup returns CDR1 SNHLY and CDR2 FYNNEI. The chain's CDR3 is CASIEDGVNQPQHF. CDR3 coding DNA: TGTGCCAGCATCGAGGACGGGGTCAATCAGCCCCAGCATTTT. Complete variable domain (other parts from reference TRBV2 and TRBJ1-5): EPEVTQTPSHQVTQMGQEVILRCVPISNHLYFYWYRQILGQKVEFLVSFYNNEISEKSEIFDDQFSVERPDGSNFTLKIRSTKLEDSAMYFCASIEDGVNQPQHFGDGTRLSIL.

V is TRBV4-1 and J is TRBJ2-1; D may be TRBD2 (6 bases). CDR1 is MGHRA, CDR2 YSYEKL, per germline. There are 15 residues in the CDR3. V was cut by 0 bases and J by 7 bases, with 13 bases left in between. This CDR3 reads CASSQDPGSGNEQFF. The CDR3, as DNA: TGCGCCAGCAGCCAAGATCCCGGGAGTGGTAATGAGCAGTTCTTC.

The chain has TRBV5-6 and TRBJ2-7; weak D call: TRBD2 (6 bases). In germline, CDR1 is SGHDT, CDR2 YYEEEE. The CDR3 consists of 14 residues. With 2 bases removed from V and 7 bases from J, the gap between germline ends came to 16 bases. The CDR3 DNA sequence: TGTGCCAGCAGCTTTACGACTAGAGCTTGGGAGCAGTACTTC. Amino acids: CASSFTTRAWEQYF.

The chain links TRBV27 to TRBJ1-2; 7 bases are a match to TRBD1. The CDR3 extends over 19 amino acids. Germline V gives CDR1 MNHEY, CDR2 SMNVEV (reference sequence). V shed 2 bases and J 3 bases; nucleotides not matched to a gene: 18. CDR3 region: CASSLKPRPGRDSYYGYTF. The CDR3 bases are TGTGCCAGCAGTTTAAAACCCCGGCCAGGGCGGGACAGCTACTATGGCTACACCTTC.

This clone came up a few times. The rearrangement joins TRBV30 to TRBJ1-4, with D possibly being TRBD1 (6 bases). The CDR3 contains 14 residues. CDR1 is GTSNPN, CDR2 SVGIG, per germline (reference sequence). The V end lost 3 bases, the J end lost 8 bases, and 16 bases lay between the germline ends. CDR3 in amino acids: CAWRTGGRSEKLFF. The CDR3 nucleotides are TGTGCCTGGAGGACAGGAGGAAGAAGCGAAAAACTGTTTTTT.

The rearrangement uses TRBV29-1 and TRBJ1-1, with D perhaps TRBD1 (5 bases). The CDR3 runs to 14 residues. CDR1 SQVTM and CDR2 ANQGSEA come from the germline V gene. The V gene lost 4 bases and the J gene lost 3 bases, with 15 bases spanning the gap. Written as DNA, the CDR3 is TGCAGCGTTGGGGGCGGCCGGGAGGACACTGAAGCTTTCTTT. Its protein is CSVGGGREDTEAFF.

The V gene is TRBV27, the J gene TRBJ2-3; 7 bases line up with TRBD1. From germline, CDR1 is MNHEY and CDR2 SMNVEV (reference sequence). The CDR3 is 15 amino acids. J lost 0 bases, V lost 8 bases, and 8 bases had no gene match. The CDR3 spells CASAGAGGSTDTQYF. The CDR3 region has the DNA TGTGCCAGCGCTGGGGCAGGGGGAAGCACAGATACGCAGTATTTT.

The chain uses TRBV27 and TRBJ2-1, with 9 bases matching TRBD2. The CDR3 extends over 20 amino acids. Germline V lookup: CDR1 MNHEY, CDR2 SMNVEV (reference sequence). V was clipped by 4 bases and J by 4 bases; unmatched bases: 20. In nucleotides, the CDR3 is TGTGCCAGCAGTTCTATAGAGGGGGTCCACTCGGCGGGAGGGTACAATGAGCAGTTCTTC. Residues: CASSSIEGVHSAGGYNEQFF.

The rearrangement uses TRBV4-3 and TRBJ2-1; TRBD2 agrees at 9 bases. Germline V gene sequence: CDR1 LGHNA, CDR2 YSLEER. V shed 1 base and J 4 bases; nucleotides not matched to a gene: 8. The CDR3 sequence is 17 residues long. The CDR3 reads CASSQGVFSGRYNEQFF. The CDR3 DNA sequence: TGCGCCAGCAGCCAAGGGGTTTTCAGCGGGAGGTACAATGAGCAGTTCTTC.

This sequence joins TRBV6-5 and TRBJ2-2; 8 bases are a match to TRBD2. Germline values: CDR1 MNHEY, CDR2 SVGAGI. This CDR3 contains 14 residues. J gave up 6 bases and V 5 bases, and 5 bases lay outside the gene matches. Here the CDR3 reads CASSVAGGSGELFF. The CDR3 bases are TGTGCCAGCAGTGTCGCGGGAGGCTCCGGGGAGCTGTTTTTT.

The chain recombines TRBV5-4 with TRBJ2-7, with TRBD2 matching over 15 bases. With V trimmed by 4 bases and J by 0 bases, 5 bases remained unmatched. CDR1 and CDR2 (germline): SGHNT, YYREEE (reference sequence). The CDR3 loop spans 17 amino acids. The CDR3 sequence: CASSPGTSGRSSYEQYF. The CDR3 DNA reads as TGTGCCAGCAGCCCCGGGACTAGCGGGAGGTCCTCCTACGAGCAGTACTTC. The full variable domain, in which reference TRBV5-4 and TRBJ2-7 provide the parts outside the CDR3, is ETGVTQSPTHLIKTRGQQVTLRCSSQSGHNTVSWYQQALGQGPQFIFQYYREEENGRGNFPPRFSGLQFPNYSSELNVNALELDDSALYLCASSPGTSGRSSYEQYFGPGTRLTVT.

The chain's CDR3 is CSGWGAGDDEKLFF. The CDR3 bases are TGCAGCGGGTGGGGAGCGGGAGACGATGAAAAACTGTTTTTT. The genes are TRBV29-1 and TRBJ1-4; D call uncertain. V lost 7 bases to trimming and J lost 6 bases, with 18 bases between them. The CDR3 extends over 14 amino acids. Germline V gene data show CDR1 as SQVTM and CDR2 as ANQGSEA.

The chain uses TRBV11-3 and TRBJ2-7; the D gene is possibly TRBD2 (5 bases). Per germline, CDR1 SGHNT and CDR2 YENEEA. Between the trimmed V and J ends, which lost 4 bases and 4 bases, there was a span of 11 bases. The CDR3 runs 13 residues. Here the CDR3 reads CASSSTRGYEQYF. The CDR3 DNA reads as TGTGCCAGCAGCTCCACCAGAGGGTACGAGCAGTACTTC.

The rearrangement links TRBV4-1 to TRBJ2-5, with 10 bases matching TRBD2. Germline V gene lookup returns CDR1 MGHRA and CDR2 YSYEKL. CDR3 length equals 19 residues. V lost 0 bases, J lost 1 base, and 11 bases stayed unmatched. The CDR3 region has the DNA TGCGCCAGCAGCCAAGAGGCCCCTGGACTAGCGGATTTCCAAGAGACCCAGTACTTC. This encodes CASSQEAPGLADFQETQYF.

The chain combines TRBV5-1 with TRBJ2-7; weak D call: TRBD2 (5 bases). The CDR3 covers 16 residues. Per germline, CDR1 SGHRS and CDR2 YFSETQ. The V end was cut by 5 bases, the J end by 6 bases, with 24 bases between. The CDR3 is CASRLEIRGAGSEQYF. The DNA of the CDR3 is TGCGCCAGCAGGCTGGAAATTCGGGGAGCCGGGTCCGAGCAGTACTTC.

In this sample, this clone turned up once. The chain is built from TRBV30 and TRBJ2-7, with 8 bases aligning to TRBD2. The CDR3 is 12 residues long. J was trimmed by 3 bases and V by 4 bases; bases with no gene match: 2. The germline CDR1 and CDR2 sequences are GTSNPN and SVGIG (reference sequence). The CDR3, as DNA: TGTGCCTGGAAGAGCGGGAGCTACGAGCAGTACTTC. This codes for CAWKSGSYEQYF.